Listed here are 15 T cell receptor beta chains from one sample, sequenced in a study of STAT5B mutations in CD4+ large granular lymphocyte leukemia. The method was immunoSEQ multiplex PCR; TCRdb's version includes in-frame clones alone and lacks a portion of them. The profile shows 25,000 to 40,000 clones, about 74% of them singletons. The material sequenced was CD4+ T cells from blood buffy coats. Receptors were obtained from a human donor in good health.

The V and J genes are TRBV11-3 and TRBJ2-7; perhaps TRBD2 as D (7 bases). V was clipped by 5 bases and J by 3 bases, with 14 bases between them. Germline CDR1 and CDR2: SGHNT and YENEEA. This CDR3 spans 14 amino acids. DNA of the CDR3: TGTGCCAGCAGCGGCGGGGGCCAATTCTACGAGCAGTACTTC. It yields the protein CASSGGGQFYEQYF.

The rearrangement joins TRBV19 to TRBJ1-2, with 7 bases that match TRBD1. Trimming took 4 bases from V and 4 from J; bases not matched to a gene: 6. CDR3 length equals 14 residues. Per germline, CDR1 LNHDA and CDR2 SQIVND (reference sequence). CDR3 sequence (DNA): TGTGCCAGTAGTACGGACAGGCGCTCCTATGGCTACACCTTC. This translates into CASSTDRRSYGYTF.

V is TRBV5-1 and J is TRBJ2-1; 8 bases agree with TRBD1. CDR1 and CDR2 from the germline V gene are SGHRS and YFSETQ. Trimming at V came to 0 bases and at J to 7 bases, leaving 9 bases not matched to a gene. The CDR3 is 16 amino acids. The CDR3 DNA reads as TGCGCCAGCAGCTTGGTCGCAGGGGGCGCATGGAATGAGCAGTTCTTC. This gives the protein CASSLVAGGAWNEQFF. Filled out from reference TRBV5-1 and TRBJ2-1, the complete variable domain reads KAGVTQTPRYLIKTRGQQVTLSCSPISGHRSVSWYQQTPGQGLQFLFEYFSETQRNKGNFPGRFSGRQFSNSRSEMNVSTLELGDSALYLCASSLVAGGAWNEQFFGPGTRLTVL.

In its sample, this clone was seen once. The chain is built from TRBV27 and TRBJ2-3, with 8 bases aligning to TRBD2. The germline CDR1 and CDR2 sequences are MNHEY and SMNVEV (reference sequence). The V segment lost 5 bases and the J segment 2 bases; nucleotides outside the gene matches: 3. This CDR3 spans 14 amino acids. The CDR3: CASSPSGFTDTQYF. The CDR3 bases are TGTGCCAGCAGTCCTAGCGGGTTCACAGATACGCAGTATTTT.

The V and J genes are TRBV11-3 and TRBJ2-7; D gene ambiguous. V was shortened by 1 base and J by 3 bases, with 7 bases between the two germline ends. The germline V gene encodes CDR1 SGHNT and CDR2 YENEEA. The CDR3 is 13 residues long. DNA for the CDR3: TGTGCCAGCAGCTTAGCCAAATACTACGAGCAGTACTTC. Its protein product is CASSLAKYYEQYF.

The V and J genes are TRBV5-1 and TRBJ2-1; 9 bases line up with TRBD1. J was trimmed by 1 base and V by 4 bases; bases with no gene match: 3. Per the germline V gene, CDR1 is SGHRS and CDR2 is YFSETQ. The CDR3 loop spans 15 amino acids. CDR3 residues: CASSRDRASYNEQFF. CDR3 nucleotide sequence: TGCGCCAGCAGCAGGGACAGGGCATCCTACAATGAGCAGTTCTTC.

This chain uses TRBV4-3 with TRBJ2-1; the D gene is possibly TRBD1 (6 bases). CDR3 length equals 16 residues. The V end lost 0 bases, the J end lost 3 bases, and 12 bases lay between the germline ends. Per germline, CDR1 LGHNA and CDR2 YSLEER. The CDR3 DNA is TGCGCCAGCAGCCAAGAGGCCGGGACACTCTACAATGAGCAGTTCTTC. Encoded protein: CASSQEAGTLYNEQFF.

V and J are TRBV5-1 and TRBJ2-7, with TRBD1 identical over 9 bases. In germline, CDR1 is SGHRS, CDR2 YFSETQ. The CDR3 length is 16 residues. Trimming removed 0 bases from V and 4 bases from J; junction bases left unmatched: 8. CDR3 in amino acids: CASSLGLGQGIYEQYF. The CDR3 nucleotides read TGCGCCAGCAGCTTGGGTTTGGGACAGGGTATTTACGAGCAGTACTTC. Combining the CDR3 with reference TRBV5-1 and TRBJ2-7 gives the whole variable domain KAGVTQTPRYLIKTRGQQVTLSCSPISGHRSVSWYQQTPGQGLQFLFEYFSETQRNKGNFPGRFSGRQFSNSRSEMNVSTLELGDSALYLCASSLGLGQGIYEQYFGPGTRLTVT.

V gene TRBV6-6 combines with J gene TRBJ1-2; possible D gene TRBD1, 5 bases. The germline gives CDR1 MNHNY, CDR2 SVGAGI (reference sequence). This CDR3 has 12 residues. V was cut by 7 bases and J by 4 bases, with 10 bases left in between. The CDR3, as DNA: TGTGCCAGCACCGGGGGAGGCTATGGCTACACCTTC. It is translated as CASTGGGYGYTF.

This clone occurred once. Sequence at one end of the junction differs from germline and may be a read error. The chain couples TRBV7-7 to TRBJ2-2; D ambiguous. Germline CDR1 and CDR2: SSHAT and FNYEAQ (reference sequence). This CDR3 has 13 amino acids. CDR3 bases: TGTGCTAGCAGCTTAAGGGAACACGGGGAGCTGTTTTTT. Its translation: CASSLREHGELFF.

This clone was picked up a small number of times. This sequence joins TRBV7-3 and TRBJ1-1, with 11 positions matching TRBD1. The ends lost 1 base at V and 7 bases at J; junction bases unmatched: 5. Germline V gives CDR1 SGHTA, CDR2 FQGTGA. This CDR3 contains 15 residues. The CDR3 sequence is CASSLNGQGAGEAFF. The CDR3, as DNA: TGTGCCAGCAGCTTAAATGGACAGGGGGCAGGTGAAGCTTTCTTT.

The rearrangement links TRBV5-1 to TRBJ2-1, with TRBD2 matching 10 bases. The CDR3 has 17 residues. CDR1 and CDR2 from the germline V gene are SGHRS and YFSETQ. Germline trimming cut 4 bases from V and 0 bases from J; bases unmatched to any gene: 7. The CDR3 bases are TGCGCCAGCAGCCCGAGCGGGGGGGCATCCTCCTACAATGAGCAGTTCTTC. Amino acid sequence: CASSPSGGASSYNEQFF.

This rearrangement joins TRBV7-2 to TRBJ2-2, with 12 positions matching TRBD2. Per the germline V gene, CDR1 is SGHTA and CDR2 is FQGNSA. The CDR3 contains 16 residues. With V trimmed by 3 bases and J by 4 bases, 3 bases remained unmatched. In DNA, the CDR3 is TGTGCCAGCAGCTTCTTGACTAGCGGGGGCACCGGGGAGCTGTTTTTT. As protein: CASSFLTSGGTGELFF.

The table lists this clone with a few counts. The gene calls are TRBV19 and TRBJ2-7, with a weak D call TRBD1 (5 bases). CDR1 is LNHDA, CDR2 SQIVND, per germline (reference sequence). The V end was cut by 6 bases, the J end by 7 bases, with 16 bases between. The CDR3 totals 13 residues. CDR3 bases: TGTGCCAGTAGGGCCCGAACAGGCTCAGAGCAGTACTTC. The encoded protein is CASRARTGSEQYF.

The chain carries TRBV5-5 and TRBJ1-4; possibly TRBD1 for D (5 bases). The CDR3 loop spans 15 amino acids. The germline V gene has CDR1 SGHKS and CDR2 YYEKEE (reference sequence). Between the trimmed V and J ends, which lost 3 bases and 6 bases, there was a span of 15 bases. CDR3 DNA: TGTGCCAGCAGCTCCTTATTTAGCAGGGATGAAAAACTGTTTTTT. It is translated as CASSSLFSRDEKLFF.